This entry is about one T cell receptor beta chain. This clonotype occurred many times. Its target antigen remains unknown. No much larger clone exists at a distance of one base, and base qualities are not known. Including cysteine and phenylalanine, the CDR3 has 14 amino acids. Only the CDR3 part of the read is kept: 42 bases, read in frame from the first base. The germline V gene encodes CDR1 LNHNV and CDR2 YYDKDF (reference sequence). Between the V and J ends, shortened by 3 bases and 1 base respectively, the junction contains 7 bases. Hyperthyroidism patients were newly diagnosed, had a disease duration of under 2 months, and were aged 18 to 65 years. Patients with uncontrolled infections, other autoimmune diseases, pregnancy or lactation were excluded. Diagnoses were based on clinical symptoms, serum thyroxine and TRAb, thyroid ultrasound and orbital computed tomography. Blood from progressor patients was drawn when they were first diagnosed with hyperthyroidism, before any ophthalmopathy symptoms appeared. PBMCs were isolated from more than 9 ml of fresh peripheral blood by Ficoll-Paque density gradient centrifugation. Progressor patients were defined as those initially diagnosed with Graves' hyperthyroidism in whom ophthalmopathy developed during follow-up. Total RNA was extracted with Trizol reagent, and quality was checked on an Agilent 2100 Bioanalyzer.

The TCR beta CDR3 regions were amplified from RNA transcripts. For the first round of RT-PCR on the TCR CDR3, the HTBI primer set was used together with the Qiagen OneStep RT-PCR kit. The libraries were constructed in a second round of multiplex PCR and then size-selected and purified. The libraries were sequenced on an Illumina HiSeq2000 using paired-end 100 bp reads. On the study's bioinformatics: SOAPnuke was used to process the raw data, removing reads that contained adapters or uncalled bases, had a mean Phred below 15, or lacked an exact match to the constant primer or identifier. COPE v1.2.5 was used to merge the high-quality paired reads, and each unique nucleotide sequence was defined as a clonotype. MiTCR v1.1 was used to align the clonotypes against IMGT TRBV, TRBD and TRBJ reference segments. Analysis was restricted to V-J combinations with a frequency above 0.0001, which covered about 99% of repertoires. A TCS score was defined as the ratio of F50 (clonal expansion) to E x V (chaos), with BLOSUM62-based TCRdist applied between CDR3 peptides within each V-J. Welch's t-statistics and random forest reduced roughly 530 V-J features to roughly 13, which were used in a naive Bayes classifier (R e1071). TCRdb cleaned the public reads at Q25 with fastp, built clones with MiXCR and kept in-frame beta chains. Identical CDR3 protein sequences are pooled into one entry, listed with their most common genes and DNA. The V and J calls and clone size are TCRdb's, not the authors'. Present in this sample are about 280,000 distinct CDR3 sequences, less than 30% of which were seen just once. The ten most abundant clones make up about 25% of the sample.

The data were taken from a study of T cells in Graves' hyperthyroidism and ophthalmopathy (dated by TCRdb to the late 2010s). Some background on the complete study: Peripheral blood was collected at initial diagnosis, before any treatment. TCR V-J signatures able to tell the groups apart were searched for in a discovery cohort of 90 to 100 patients, of whom around 42 had Graves' ophthalmopathy and roughly 59 had stable Graves' hyperthyroidism. Prospective prediction of ophthalmopathy was tested in an independent validation cohort of some 20 hyperthyroidism patients and 17 patients who later progressed to ophthalmopathy. For training and testing, the approximately 92 patients in the discovery cohort were randomly divided in a 7:3 ratio. The study also compared thyroid tissue and blood T-cell repertoires from about six Graves' hyperthyroidism patients. After blood sampling, hyperthyroidism patients were treated with methimazole at a starting dose of 30 mg daily, and ophthalmopathy patients were treated with high-dose intravenous methylprednisolone. TCR Vbeta CDR3 sequencing of 140 or so peripheral blood samples (roughly 43 ophthalmopathy, under 80 hyperthyroidism and roughly 17 progressor patients) is reported in the paper.

Overall study results and their limits: Sample size was not statistically predetermined, and blinding of investigators to group allocation was not performed. Ophthalmopathy was separated from stable hyperthyroidism by a 13 V-J signature model, with 85% to 90% sensitivity and approximately 81% specificity obtained in cross-validation and 80%/75% obtained in testing. In validation, the model predicted progression to ophthalmopathy with 55% to 71% sensitivity and 72% to 75% specificity, a median of 6.5 months before onset. Most expanded thyroid clonotypes (frequency above 0.001) were also found in blood, which suggests that blood repertoires may mirror thyroid immune responses.

This TCR was recovered from a man aged 35-49 years with Graves' hyperthyroidism that later progressed to Graves' ophthalmopathy. The chain couples TRBV15 to TRBJ1-3; the D gene identity is not certain. Sample: blood. In nucleotides, the sequence is TGTGCCACCAGCAGTCGTGCTTCTGGAAACACCATATATTTT. The resulting protein is CATSSRASGNTIYF.